One and the same sample provided the 15 T cell receptor beta chains below, sequenced in a study of PD-1 blockade in classical Hodgkin lymphoma. TCRdb's copy holds only in-frame clones and misses some; the assay was immunoSEQ multiplex PCR. The data show about 35,000 clones, just over 75% seen once. Every patient relapsed after autologous stem cell transplantation, and brentuximab vedotin exposure varied. The specimen was peripheral blood mononuclear cells (PBMCs), collected before the second cycle of nivolumab. These receptors came from a human donor with classical Hodgkin lymphoma.

V gene TRBV5-1 combines with J gene TRBJ2-3; the match to TRBD2 covers 13 bases. The V gene end was trimmed by 3 bases and the J gene end by 6 bases; junction bases not matched to a gene: 7. The CDR3 runs to 16 residues. Germline V gene lookup returns CDR1 SGHRS and CDR2 YFSETQ. The CDR3 DNA reads as TGCGCCAGCAGCTCCCGACTAGCGGGGGGCGGGGATACGCAGTATTTT. Encoded protein: CASSSRLAGGGDTQYF.

This CDR3 reads CASSYSGRRSGYGYTF. The CDR3 region has the DNA TGTGCCAGCAGTTACTCAGGCCGTAGATCGGGCTATGGCTACACCTTC. The gene calls are TRBV6-5 and TRBJ1-2; D gene ambiguous. Per germline, CDR1 MNHEY and CDR2 SVGAGI. This CDR3 region has 16 residues. The ends were cut back, 0 bases at V and 4 bases at J, with 15 bases in the middle.

The V gene is TRBV19, the J gene TRBJ1-5; D gene unclear. V lost 3 bases and J lost 4, with 7 bases in between. The CDR3 consists of 13 residues. CDR1 and CDR2 (germline): LNHDA, SQIVND (reference sequence). CDR3 sequence (DNA): TGTGCCAGTAGTATTTGGGTTAATCAGCCCCAGCATTTT. Translation gives CASSIWVNQPQHF.

The chain joins TRBV19 to TRBJ2-1; 7 nucleotides align to TRBD1. The germline V gene encodes CDR1 LNHDA and CDR2 SQIVND (reference sequence). V was pared by 4 bases and J by 6 bases, with 15 bases of the junction left unmatched. This CDR3 is 17 amino acids long. This CDR3 is CASSTRPDRVGANEQFF. The CDR3 nucleotides are TGTGCCAGTAGTACCCGACCCGACAGGGTAGGGGCCAATGAGCAGTTCTTC. The complete variable domain, with remaining parts taken from reference TRBV19 and TRBJ2-1, reads DGGITQSPKYLFRKEGQNVTLSCEQNLNHDAMYWYRQDPGQGLRLIYYSQIVNDFQKGDIAEGYSVSREKKESFPLTVTSAQKNPTAFYLCASSTRPDRVGANEQFFGPGTRLTVL.

This clone is a singleton in its sample. CDR3 protein: CASSLNGYNEQFF. Written as DNA, the CDR3 is TGCGCCAGCAGCTTGAACGGCTACAATGAGCAGTTCTTC. The rearrangement uses TRBV5-1 and TRBJ2-1; D not resolved. This CDR3 has 13 amino acids. Trimming pared 1 base from V and 3 bases from J, leaving 5 bases between. Germline V gene data show CDR1 as SGHRS and CDR2 as YFSETQ.

The J gene is TRBJ2-2, the V gene TRBV7-2; 14 bases match TRBD2. The germline CDR1 and CDR2 sequences are SGHTA and FQGNSA. The junction had 8 bases not matched to a gene; V was cut back by 4 bases and J by 4 bases. The CDR3 runs to 18 residues. CDR3: CASSSGLAGDFGTGELFF. DNA for the CDR3: TGTGCCAGCAGCTCGGGACTAGCGGGGGACTTCGGCACCGGGGAGCTGTTTTTT.

This clone is classed as medium-sized. CDR3 DNA: TGTGCCAGCAGCTTGGACCCAGCGGTGGGGGAATATGGCTACACCTTC. The encoded protein is CASSLDPAVGEYGYTF. V is TRBV5-5 and J is TRBJ1-2, with a weak D call TRBD1 (5 bases). V gave up 0 bases and J gave up 5 bases, with 17 bases separating them. CDR1 and CDR2 (germline): SGHKS, YYEKEE (reference sequence). This CDR3 has 16 amino acids. Full variable domain (outside the CDR3, taken from reference TRBV5-5 and TRBJ1-2): DAGVTQSPTHLIKTRGQQVTLRCSPISGHKSVSWYQQVLGQGPQFIFQYYEKEERGRGNFPDRFSARQFPNYSSELNVNALLLGDSALYLCASSLDPAVGEYGYTFGSGTRLTVV.

This sequence joins TRBV7-3 and TRBJ2-3, with 7 bases fitting TRBD1. The germline CDR1 and CDR2 sequences are SGHTA and FQGTGA. The V and J ends lost 5 bases and 10 bases, in that order; junction bases with no gene match: 9. The CDR3 sequence is 13 residues long. CDR3 residues: CASSAQQGRAQYF. CDR3 nucleotides: TGTGCCAGCAGCGCCCAACAGGGGCGAGCGCAGTATTTT.

The chain uses TRBV4-1 and TRBJ2-3; TRBD2 might be the D (5 bases). Between the trimmed V and J ends, which lost 2 bases and 6 bases, there was a span of 12 bases. CDR1 is MGHRA and CDR2 is YSYEKL in the germline V gene. This CDR3 contains 14 residues. The CDR3: CASSQLTRGDTQYF. The CDR3 DNA reads as TGCGCCAGCAGCCAACTAACCCGCGGGGATACGCAGTATTTT.

The chain has TRBV4-2 and TRBJ2-3; the match to TRBD2 covers 16 bases. The CDR3 sequence is 18 residues long. V trimming: 7 bases; J trimming: 1 base; junction bases outside the gene matches: 8. The germline V gene encodes CDR1 LGHNA and CDR2 YNFKEQ. CDR3 in DNA: TGTGCCAGCAAGGGACTAGCGGGGGGGCGGGGGGGCACAGATACGCAGTATTTT. It yields the protein CASKGLAGGRGGTDTQYF.

The chain couples TRBV5-4 to TRBJ2-5, with D hard to call. The V end lost 4 bases, the J end lost 5 bases, and 9 bases lay between the germline ends. Germline CDR1 reads SGHNT; CDR2 reads YYREEE (reference sequence). The CDR3 is 12 residues long. CDR3 loop: CASSPDFETQYF. CDR3 nucleotide sequence: TGTGCCAGCAGCCCAGATTTTGAGACCCAGTACTTC.

This clone was seen only a few times. This chain connects TRBV4-1 to TRBJ1-5; tentatively, D is TRBD1 (5 bases). Germline loops: CDR1 MGHRA, CDR2 YSYEKL. The CDR3 totals 15 residues. V was clipped by 6 bases and J by 5 bases, with 17 bases between them. CDR3 in amino acids: CASRSRDVADQPQHF. Written as DNA, the CDR3 is TGCGCCAGCAGATCCCGGGACGTGGCCGATCAGCCCCAGCATTTT.

This clone was detected only a few times. The CDR3 region is CASSYSLESGANEQFF. In DNA, the CDR3 is TGTGCCAGCAGTTACTCCCTCGAGTCAGGGGCGAATGAGCAGTTCTTC. The rearrangement joins TRBV6-5 to TRBJ2-1; possibly TRBD1 for D (6 bases). CDR1 is MNHEY, CDR2 SVGAGI, per germline. The length of the CDR3 is 16 residues. The V end lost 0 bases, the J end lost 7 bases, and 16 bases lay between the germline ends.

This clone was counted a few times. The rearrangement links TRBV2 to TRBJ1-5; D remains ambiguous. Trimming pared 6 bases from V and 1 base from J, leaving 7 bases between. Germline lookup yields CDR1 SNHLY and CDR2 FYNNEI. The CDR3 has 13 amino acids. Here the CDR3 reads CASSHPSNQPQHF. The CDR3 region has the DNA TGTGCCAGCAGCCACCCAAGCAATCAGCCCCAGCATTTT.

This rearrangement joins TRBV7-3 to TRBJ2-5; D is tentatively TRBD1 or TRBD2 (6 bases each). CDR3 size: 13 residues. Germline CDR1 reads SGHTA; CDR2 reads FQGTGA. V dropped 2 bases and J dropped 5 bases, with 9 bases sitting between them. The CDR3 sequence: CASSLGGPETQYF. CDR3 bases: TGTGCCAGCAGCTTAGGGGGGCCGGAGACCCAGTACTTC.